The 25 T cell receptor beta chains reported below all come from one sample, sequenced in a study of blood T cell repertoires in COVID-19. The method was immunoSEQ multiplex PCR; TCRdb's version includes in-frame clones alone and lacks a portion of them. The sample consists of 200,000 to 250,000 clones, under 90% of them appearing once. The sequencing sample was made of peripheral blood. Receptors originate from a man over 45 with acute or convalescent COVID-19.

The chain recombines TRBV5-5 with TRBJ2-5; 9 positions agree with TRBD1. In germline, CDR1 is SGHKS, CDR2 YYEKEE (reference sequence). The V and J ends lost 3 bases and 5 bases, in that order; junction bases with no gene match: 5. The CDR3 sequence is 14 residues long. This chain's CDR3 is CASSSRQGVETQYF. The CDR3 region has the DNA TGTGCCAGCAGCTCTCGACAGGGGGTCGAGACCCAGTACTTC. Drawing the rest from reference TRBV5-5 and TRBJ2-5, the complete variable domain is DAGVTQSPTHLIKTRGQQVTLRCSPISGHKSVSWYQQVLGQGPQFIFQYYEKEERGRGNFPDRFSARQFPNYSSELNVNALLLGDSALYLCASSSRQGVETQYFGPGTRLLVL.

The chain joins TRBV5-1 to TRBJ2-2; a weak D match, TRBD1 (6 bases). CDR1 and CDR2 (germline): SGHRS, YFSETQ. V was pared by 2 bases and J by 6 bases, with 11 bases between. CDR3 length equals 14 residues. CDR3 in amino acids: CASSLRDTPGELFF. Here the CDR3 DNA reads TGCGCCAGCAGCTTAAGGGACACTCCCGGGGAGCTGTTTTTT.

This clone was observed a handful of times. The chain has TRBV30 and TRBJ1-5; weak D call: TRBD1 (6 bases). Germline CDR1 reads GTSNPN; CDR2 reads SVGIG (reference sequence). Trimming took 0 bases from V and 9 from J, leaving 18 bases between them. This CDR3 has 15 residues. DNA for the CDR3: TGTGCCTGGAGTGTAAAGGGGGTCCCTCAAGGGCCCCAGCATTTT. The encoded protein is CAWSVKGVPQGPQHF.

The V and J genes are TRBV27 and TRBJ1-5; D not certain. In germline, CDR1 is MNHEY, CDR2 SMNVEV (reference sequence). Trimming shortened V by 5 bases and J by 6 bases, and 8 bases separated the two germline ends. This CDR3 contains 12 residues. The CDR3 sequence is CASSEVGQPQHF. Here the CDR3 DNA reads TGTGCCAGCAGTGAGGTGGGTCAGCCCCAGCATTTT.

This sequence joins TRBV10-1 and TRBJ1-1, with D hard to call. The V and J ends lost 3 bases and 0 bases respectively, with 5 bases between them. Looked up from germline, CDR1 is WNHNN and CDR2 is SYGVQD (reference sequence). This CDR3 comprises 13 residues. In DNA form, the CDR3 reads TGCGCCAGCAGTGACGAGTTGAACACTGAAGCTTTCTTT. This sequence encodes CASSDELNTEAFF.

This rearrangement joins TRBV9 to TRBJ1-3; D is possibly TRBD1 (6 bases). The germline gives CDR1 SGDLS, CDR2 YYNGEE. V lost 1 base and J lost 0, with 17 bases in between. CDR3 length: 18 amino acids. In DNA, the CDR3 is TGTGCCAGCAGCGTAAGGGGGAACTGGGGGACCTCTGGAAACACCATATATTTT. Its protein is CASSVRGNWGTSGNTIYF.

In DNA, the CDR3 is TGTGCCAGCAGTTACGGAGCGGGGTTAAGCACAGATACGCAGTATTTT. It encodes CASSYGAGLSTDTQYF. The rearrangement uses TRBV6-5 and TRBJ2-3; 7 bases are a match to TRBD2. The CDR3 has 16 amino acids. In germline, CDR1 is MNHEY, CDR2 SVGAGI. The V and J ends lost 2 bases and 0 bases, in that order; junction bases with no gene match: 5.

The rearrangement joins TRBV3-1 (or the pseudogene TRBV3-2) to TRBJ1-2; TRBD1 matches at 7 bases. V trimming: 1 base; J trimming: 7 bases; junction bases outside the gene matches: 6. CDR3 length equals 14 residues. Germline CDR1 LGHDT, CDR2 YNNKEL (reference sequence). CDR3 DNA sequence: TGTGCCAGCAGCCAAGTCATCCAGGGGGGTGGCTACACCTTC. The encoded protein is CASSQVIQGGGYTF.

The sample holds one count of this clone. V is TRBV5-4 and J is TRBJ2-1, with 8 nucleotides matching TRBD1. Looked up from germline, CDR1 is SGHNT and CDR2 is YYREEE (reference sequence). J gave up 7 bases and V 4 bases, and 10 bases lay outside the gene matches. CDR3 length: 15 amino acids. The CDR3 DNA is TGTGCCAGCAGCCCCCCCGGGACAGGCGCAAATGAGCAGTTCTTC. It specifies CASSPPGTGANEQFF.

The V gene is TRBV11-2, the J gene TRBJ1-2; the D gene is possibly TRBD1 (6 bases). There are 15 residues in the CDR3. Trimming stripped 5 bases from V and 4 bases from J, with 17 bases between. The germline V gene encodes CDR1 SGHAT and CDR2 FQNNGV. The CDR3 bases are TGTGCCAGCAGCCTGCAAGGGGGTCAAGTCTATGGCTACACCTTC. The encoded protein is CASSLQGGQVYGYTF. Based on the CDR3 plus reference TRBV11-2 and TRBJ1-2, the full variable domain is EAGVAQSPRYKIIEKRQSVAFWCNPISGHATLYWYQQILGQGPKLLIQFQNNGVVDDSQLPKDRFSAERLKGVDSTLKIQPAKLEDSAVYLCASSLQGGQVYGYTFGSGTRLTVV.

The gene calls are TRBV9 and TRBJ1-6; no reliable D call. V was shortened by 1 base and J by 0 bases, with 11 bases between the two germline ends. Germline values: CDR1 SGDLS, CDR2 YYNGEE. The CDR3 spans 17 residues. Here the CDR3 DNA reads TGTGCCAGCAGCGTAACCAGCCGGAGCTCCTATAATTCACCCCTCCACTTT. Translation gives CASSVTSRSSYNSPLHF. The variable domain in full, completed from reference TRBV9 and TRBJ1-6, reads DSGVTQTPKHLITATGQRVTLRCSPRSGDLSVYWYQQSLDQGLQFLIQYYNGEERAKGNILERFSAQQFPDLHSELNLSSLELGDSALYFCASSVTSRSSYNSPLHFGNGTRLTVT.

The V and J genes are TRBV7-4 and TRBJ1-3, with D perhaps matching TRBD1 (6 bases). In germline, CDR1 is SGHVT, CDR2 SQSDAQ. The V gene lost 1 base and the J gene lost 4 bases, with 8 bases spanning the gap. The CDR3 sequence is 14 residues long. CDR3 sequence: CASSLDRVGNTIYF. The DNA of the CDR3 is TGTGCCAGCAGCTTAGACAGGGTAGGAAACACCATATATTTT.

J is TRBJ2-2 and V is TRBV4-1; 9 bases are shared with TRBD1. In germline, CDR1 is MGHRA, CDR2 YSYEKL. This CDR3 has 15 amino acids. Trimming at V came to 2 bases and at J to 6 bases, leaving 4 bases not matched to a gene. The CDR3: CASSQWDRDSGELFF. In DNA, the CDR3 is TGCGCCAGCAGCCAATGGGACAGGGATTCCGGGGAGCTGTTTTTT.

The chain has TRBV6-5 and TRBJ1-3, with 7 nucleotides matching TRBD1. Germline lookup yields CDR1 MNHEY and CDR2 SVGAGI. The CDR3 is made up of 15 amino acids. The trim removed 5 bases at V and 4 bases at J, leaving 8 bases unmatched. CDR3 sequence: CASSNRQGLGNTIYF. The CDR3 DNA reads as TGTGCCAGCAGTAATAGACAGGGACTGGGAAACACCATATATTTT.

This chain connects TRBV6-6 to TRBJ1-5, with 7 bases aligning to TRBD1. The CDR3 covers 18 residues. The germline gives CDR1 MNHNY, CDR2 SVGAGI (reference sequence). The V segment lost 5 bases and the J segment 0 bases; nucleotides outside the gene matches: 13. CDR3 in DNA: TGTGCCAGCAGTCCGAAGTGGGACAGCCGCTATAGCAATCAGCCCCAGCATTTT. It codes for CASSPKWDSRYSNQPQHF.

The chain recombines TRBV5-1 with TRBJ2-5, with D possibly being TRBD1 (6 bases). The CDR3 is 13 residues long. Germline CDR1 is SGHRS and CDR2 is YFSETQ. The V end lost 4 bases, the J end lost 1 base, and 8 bases lay between the germline ends. Here the CDR3 DNA reads TGCGCCAGCAGCACGGACAGCCAAGAGACCCAGTACTTC. Amino acid sequence: CASSTDSQETQYF.

This clone appeared a single time. This chain uses TRBV6-5 with TRBJ2-3, with TRBD2 identical over 7 bases. With V trimmed by 6 bases and J by 1 base, 7 bases remained unmatched. Germline V gene lookup returns CDR1 MNHEY and CDR2 SVGAGI. This CDR3 is built from 15 residues. CDR3 sequence: CASSLQRGGTDTQYF. Here the CDR3 DNA reads TGTGCCAGCAGCCTTCAGCGGGGCGGCACAGATACGCAGTATTTT.

The V and J genes are TRBV7-6 and TRBJ2-7; 7 bases are a match to TRBD1. CDR1 and CDR2 (germline): SGHVS, FNYEAQ. Germline trimming cut 1 base from V and 3 bases from J; bases unmatched to any gene: 9. This CDR3 has 16 amino acids. As DNA, the CDR3 is TGTGCCAGCAGCTTAGGTAGTACAGGGGAGTTCTACGAGCAGTACTTC. Amino acid sequence: CASSLGSTGEFYEQYF. The full variable domain, its missing parts supplied by reference TRBV7-6 and TRBJ2-7, is GAGVSQSPRYKVTKRGQDVALRCDPISGHVSLYWYRQALGQGPEFLTYFNYEAQQDKSGLPNDRFSAERPEGSISTLTIQRTEQRDSAMYRCASSLGSTGEFYEQYFGPGTRLTVT.

In DNA form, the CDR3 reads TGTGCCAGCAGCTTAGGCGGGAAAAACCTCTATGGCTACACCTTC. Translating gives CASSLGGKNLYGYTF. J is TRBJ1-2 and V is TRBV11-2; D unresolved. Germline V CDR1 and CDR2: SGHAT, FQNNGV. Between the trimmed V and J ends, which lost 1 base and 4 bases, there was a span of 13 bases. This CDR3 comprises 15 residues.

The count of this clone is one. CDR3: CASSSTGDRGYEQYF. In DNA form, the CDR3 reads TGTGCCAGCAGCTCCACCGGGGACAGGGGTTACGAGCAGTACTTC. The J gene is TRBJ2-7, the V gene TRBV5-4, with 10 bases aligning to TRBD1. Germline trimming cut 3 bases from V and 4 bases from J; bases unmatched to any gene: 7. Germline-derived CDR1 and CDR2 are SGHNT and YYREEE (reference sequence). The CDR3 loop spans 15 amino acids.

V usage is TRBV19 and J usage is TRBJ1-2; D may be TRBD1 (5 bases). The germline gives CDR1 LNHDA, CDR2 SQIVND (reference sequence). The germline V and J ends were trimmed by 5 bases and 4 bases, with 20 bases remaining between them. The CDR3 consists of 16 residues. CDR3 amino acids: CASSPLLGRARYGYTF. In nucleotides, the CDR3 is TGTGCCAGTAGTCCCCTCTTGGGCAGGGCTCGCTATGGCTACACCTTC.

With regard to this clone: Other DNA sequences in this sample translate to the same CDR3. This sequence joins TRBV5-4 and TRBJ1-1; the D gene is possibly TRBD1 (6 bases). The CDR3 spans 13 residues. Looked up from germline, CDR1 is SGHNT and CDR2 is YYREEE (reference sequence). Trimming cost V 5 bases and J 1 base, with 9 bases left between them. CDR3 bases: TGTGCCAGCAGTTTGACAGGGAACACTGAAGCTTTCTTT. Translation: CASSLTGNTEAFF.

The chain carries TRBV5-8 and TRBJ1-5; TRBD1 agrees at 7 bases. The germline V gene has CDR1 SGHTS and CDR2 YDEGEE. The length of the CDR3 is 15 residues. The ends lost 4 bases at V and 0 bases at J; junction bases unmatched: 4. The CDR3 bases are TGTGCCAGCAGCCAGACAGGGACTAGCAATCAGCCCCAGCATTTT. Translation: CASSQTGTSNQPQHF.

The chain carries TRBV5-8 and TRBJ1-2; 7 nucleotides line up with TRBD1. Germline V gene sequence: CDR1 SGHTS, CDR2 YDEGEE. The V gene end was trimmed by 3 bases and the J gene end by 13 bases; junction bases not matched to a gene: 9. The CDR3 runs to 12 residues. CDR3 nucleotide sequence: TGTGCCAGCAGCTGGGGACAGTTGGTGGGCACCTTC. This translates into CASSWGQLVGTF.

The rearrangement joins TRBV10-3 to TRBJ1-1; TRBD1 agrees at 9 bases. The CDR3 spans 17 residues. CDR1 is ENHRY, CDR2 SYGVKD, per germline. With V trimmed by 3 bases and J by 1 base, 9 bases remained unmatched. The CDR3 nucleotides read TGTGCCATCAGTGACCCGGGACAGGGTCTAGGGAACACTGAAGCTTTCTTT. This encodes CAISDPGQGLGNTEAFF.